This T cell receptor beta chain was obtained from a study of cytomegalovirus exposure and HLA in healthy donors. Regarding the study as a whole: It was found in a later analysis that first-cohort TCR clusters tended to co-occur in the 120 validation repertoires. The classifier reportedly diagnosed cytomegalovirus status with high specificity and sensitivity. The authors confirmed in vitro that a few CMV-associated chains were specific for CMV antigens.

Of note for this clone: The antigen is not known.

It was the approximately 120-subject validation cohort, separate from the roughly 700-subject first cohort, to which the donors belonged. The CDR3 runs to 16 residues. Trimming removed 2 bases at V and 0 bases at J, with 11 bases between. Germline assignment: CDR1 MNHNY and CDR2 SVGAGI (reference sequence). Generated by immunoSEQ multiplex PCR, the TCRdb table keeps only in-frame clones and is missing some. The table shows 21,000 or so clones, with about 97% occurring only once. The sequenced sample was PBMCs. The TCR comes from a man aged 25-45 years in good health and CMV-seropositive. The V and J genes are TRBV6-6 and TRBJ1-5; no reliable D call. This chain's CDR3 is CASSYPGSYSNQPQHF. The CDR3 DNA reads as TGTGCCAGCAGTTACCCCGGGTCATATAGCAATCAGCCCCAGCATTTT.